In its sample, the clone carrying this T cell receptor (beta chain) was seen a few times. This sample stems from a study of T cells after yellow fever vaccination. The CDR3 consists of 13 residues. Trimming removed 1 base from V and 6 bases from J, with 6 bases in between. Germline assignment: CDR1 LNHDA and CDR2 SQIVND (reference sequence). From the 5' RACE reads, TCRdb called clonotypes with MiXCR, one entry per CDR3 protein. The sample holds around 310,000 distinct CDR3 sequences, 3% to 4.5% seen once. This chain joins TRBV19 and TRBJ2-2; D is undetermined. The receptor was derived from a man between 18 and 29 years old who received the YFV17D yellow fever vaccine. Sequencing used PBMCs, obtained on the day of the yellow fever booster vaccination. CDR3 sequence: CASSIALPGELFF. DNA of the CDR3: TGTGCCAGTAGTATAGCCCTCCCCGGGGAGCTGTTTTTT.